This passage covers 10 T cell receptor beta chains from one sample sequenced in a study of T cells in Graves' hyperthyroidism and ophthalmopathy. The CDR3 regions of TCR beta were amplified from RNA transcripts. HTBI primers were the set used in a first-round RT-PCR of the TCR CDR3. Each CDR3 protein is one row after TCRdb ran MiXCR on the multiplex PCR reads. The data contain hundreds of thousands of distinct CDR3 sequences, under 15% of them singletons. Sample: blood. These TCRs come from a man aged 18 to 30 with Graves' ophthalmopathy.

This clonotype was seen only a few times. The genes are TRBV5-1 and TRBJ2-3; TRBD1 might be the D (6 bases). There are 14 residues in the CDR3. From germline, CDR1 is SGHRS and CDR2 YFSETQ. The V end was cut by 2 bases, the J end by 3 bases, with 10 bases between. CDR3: CASSFGQGTDTQYF. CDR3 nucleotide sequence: TGCGCCAGCAGCTTCGGTCAGGGGACAGATACGCAGTATTTT.

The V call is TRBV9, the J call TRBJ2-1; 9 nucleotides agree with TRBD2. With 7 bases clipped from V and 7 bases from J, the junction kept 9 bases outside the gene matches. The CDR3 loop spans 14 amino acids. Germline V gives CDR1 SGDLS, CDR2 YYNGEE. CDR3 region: CASGLAGAGNEQFF. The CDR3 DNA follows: TGTGCCAGCGGTTTAGCGGGAGCGGGAAATGAGCAGTTCTTC.

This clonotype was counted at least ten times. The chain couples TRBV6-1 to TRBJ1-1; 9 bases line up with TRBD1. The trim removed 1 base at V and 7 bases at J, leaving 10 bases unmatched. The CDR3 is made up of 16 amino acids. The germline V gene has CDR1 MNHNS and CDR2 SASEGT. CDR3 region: CASSEEGQGPPIEAFF. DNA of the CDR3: TGTGCCAGCAGTGAAGAGGGACAGGGACCACCGATTGAAGCTTTCTTT.

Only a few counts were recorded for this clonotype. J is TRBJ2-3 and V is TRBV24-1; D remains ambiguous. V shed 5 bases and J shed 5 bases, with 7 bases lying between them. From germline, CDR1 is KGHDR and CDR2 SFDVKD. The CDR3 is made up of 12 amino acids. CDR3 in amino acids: CATSGGRDTQYF. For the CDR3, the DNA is TGTGCCACCAGTGGAGGTAGAGATACGCAGTATTTT.

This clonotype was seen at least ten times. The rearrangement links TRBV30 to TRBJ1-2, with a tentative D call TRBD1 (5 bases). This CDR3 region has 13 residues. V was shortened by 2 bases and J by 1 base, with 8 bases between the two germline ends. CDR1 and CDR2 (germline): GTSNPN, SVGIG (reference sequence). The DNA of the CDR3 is TGTGCCTGGAGTCGAGACAGTAACTATGGCTACACCTTC. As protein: CAWSRDSNYGYTF.

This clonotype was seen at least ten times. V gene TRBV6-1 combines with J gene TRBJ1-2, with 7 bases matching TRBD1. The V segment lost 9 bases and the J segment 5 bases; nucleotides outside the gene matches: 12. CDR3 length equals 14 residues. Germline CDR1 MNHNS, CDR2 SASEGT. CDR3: CARGDAGGLYGYTF. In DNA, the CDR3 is TGTGCCAGGGGGGATGCAGGGGGTCTTTATGGCTACACCTTC.

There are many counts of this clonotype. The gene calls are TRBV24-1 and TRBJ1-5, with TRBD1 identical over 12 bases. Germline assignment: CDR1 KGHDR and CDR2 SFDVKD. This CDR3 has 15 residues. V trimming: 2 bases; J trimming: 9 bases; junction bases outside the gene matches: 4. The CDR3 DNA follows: TGTGCCACCAGTGATTCCGGGACAGGGGGCGCGCCCCAGCATTTT. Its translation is CATSDSGTGGAPQHF.

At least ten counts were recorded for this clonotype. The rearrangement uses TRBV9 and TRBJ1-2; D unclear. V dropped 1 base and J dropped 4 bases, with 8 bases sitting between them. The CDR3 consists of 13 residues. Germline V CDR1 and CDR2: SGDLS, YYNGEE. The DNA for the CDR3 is TGTGCCAGCAGCGTAACCTTAAGCTATGGCTACACCTTC. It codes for CASSVTLSYGYTF.

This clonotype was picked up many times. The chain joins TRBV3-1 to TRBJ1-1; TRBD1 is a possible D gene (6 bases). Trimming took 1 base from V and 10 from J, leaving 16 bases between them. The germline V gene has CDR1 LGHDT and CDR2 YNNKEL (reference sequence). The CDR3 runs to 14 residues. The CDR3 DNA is TGTGCCAGCAGCCAAGGTCGGGGGGCTCTTAGAGCTTTCTTT. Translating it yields CASSQGRGALRAFF.

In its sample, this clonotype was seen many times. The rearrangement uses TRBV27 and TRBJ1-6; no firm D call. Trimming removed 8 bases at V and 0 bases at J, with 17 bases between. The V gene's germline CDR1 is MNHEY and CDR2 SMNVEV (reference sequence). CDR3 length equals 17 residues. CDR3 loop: CASGPSRASSYNSPLHF. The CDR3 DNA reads TGTGCCAGCGGGCCCTCCCGGGCAAGCTCCTATAATTCACCCCTCCACTTT.